The present entry profiles one T cell receptor (beta chain) with its context. The target antigen is unknown. Trimming took off 6 bases at V and 4 bases at J, with 16 bases between the two ends. Per the germline V gene, CDR1 is MDHEN and CDR2 is SYDVKM. This CDR3 contains 15 residues. Only in-frame clones appear in the TCRdb table, and some are missing; sequencing was by immunoSEQ multiplex PCR. This table has over 2,000 clones, roughly 48% appearing once. The sample is drawn from a study of T cells in localized non-small cell lung cancer. Regarding the study as a whole: Measurement of T cell clonality placed uninvolved adjacent lung highest, above the level in tumor.

The rearrangement joins TRBV28 to TRBJ1-5; perhaps TRBD1 as D (6 bases). Sequencing was performed on lung tumor tissue, taken before any cancer treatment. This clonotype was obtained from a woman aged 40-70 years with stage II squamous cell lung carcinoma. The CDR3: CASRRGGVLNQPQHF. As DNA, the CDR3 is TGTGCCAGCAGGAGGGGGGGTGTCCTAAATCAGCCCCAGCATTTT.